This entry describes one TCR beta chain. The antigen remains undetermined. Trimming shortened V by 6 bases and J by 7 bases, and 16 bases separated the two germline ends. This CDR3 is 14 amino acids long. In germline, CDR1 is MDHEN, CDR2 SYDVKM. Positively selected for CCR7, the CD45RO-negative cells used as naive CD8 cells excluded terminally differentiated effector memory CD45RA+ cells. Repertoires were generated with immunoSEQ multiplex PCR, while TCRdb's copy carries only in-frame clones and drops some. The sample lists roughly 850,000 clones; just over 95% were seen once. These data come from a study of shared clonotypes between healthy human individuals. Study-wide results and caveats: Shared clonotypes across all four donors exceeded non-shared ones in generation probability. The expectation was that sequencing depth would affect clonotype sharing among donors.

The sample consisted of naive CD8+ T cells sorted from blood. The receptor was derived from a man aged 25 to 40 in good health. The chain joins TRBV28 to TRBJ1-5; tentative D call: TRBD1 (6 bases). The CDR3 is CASSIGQGLQPQHF. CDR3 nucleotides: TGTGCCAGCAGCATAGGTCAGGGGTTACAGCCCCAGCATTTT.